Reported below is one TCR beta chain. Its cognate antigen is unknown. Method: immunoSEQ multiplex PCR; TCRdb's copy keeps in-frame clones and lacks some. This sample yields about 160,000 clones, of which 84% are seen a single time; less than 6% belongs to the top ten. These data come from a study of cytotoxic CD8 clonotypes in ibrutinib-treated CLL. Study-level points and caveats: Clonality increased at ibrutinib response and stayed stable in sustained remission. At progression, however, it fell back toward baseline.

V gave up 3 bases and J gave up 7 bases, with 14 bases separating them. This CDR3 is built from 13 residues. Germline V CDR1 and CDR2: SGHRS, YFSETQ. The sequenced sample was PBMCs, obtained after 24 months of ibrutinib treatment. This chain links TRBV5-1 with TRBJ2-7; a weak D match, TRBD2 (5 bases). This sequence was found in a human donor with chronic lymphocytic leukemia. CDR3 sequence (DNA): TGCGCCAGCAGCTCGGACCCGAGAGGGGAGCAGTACTTC. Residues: CASSSDPRGEQYF.